Sequencing of this TCR beta chain was carried out in a study of CD8 T cells in Susac syndrome. This CDR3 has 15 amino acids. J gave up 3 bases and V 4 bases, and 7 bases lay outside the gene matches. Germline CDR1 SGHTA, CDR2 FQGNSA. This clonotype came up a few times. The authors carried out high-throughput sequencing of TCR beta. They applied it to CD8+ and CD4+ T cells obtained from blood. TEMRA cells underwent FACS enrichment and CD8+ and CD4+ T cells underwent negative isolation. An amount of RNA that ranged from roughly 0.5 to 1 ug was reverse transcribed with random hexamers. Amplification of TCR beta CDR3 used immunoSEQ multiplex PCR across 54 Vbeta and 13 Jbeta. TCRdb fed the immunoSEQ multiplex PCR reads into MiXCR, producing one record per CDR3 protein. Of hundreds of thousands of distinct CDR3 sequences listed, more than 80% are singletons.

The receptor was derived from a human donor with multiple sclerosis. Input material: CD8+ T cells from PBMCs. The chain employs TRBV7-2 and TRBJ2-7, with 9 bases that match TRBD1. DNA of the CDR3: TGTGCCAGCAGCTCCGCCGGGACAGGGTACTACGAGCAGTACTTC. This encodes CASSSAGTGYYEQYF.